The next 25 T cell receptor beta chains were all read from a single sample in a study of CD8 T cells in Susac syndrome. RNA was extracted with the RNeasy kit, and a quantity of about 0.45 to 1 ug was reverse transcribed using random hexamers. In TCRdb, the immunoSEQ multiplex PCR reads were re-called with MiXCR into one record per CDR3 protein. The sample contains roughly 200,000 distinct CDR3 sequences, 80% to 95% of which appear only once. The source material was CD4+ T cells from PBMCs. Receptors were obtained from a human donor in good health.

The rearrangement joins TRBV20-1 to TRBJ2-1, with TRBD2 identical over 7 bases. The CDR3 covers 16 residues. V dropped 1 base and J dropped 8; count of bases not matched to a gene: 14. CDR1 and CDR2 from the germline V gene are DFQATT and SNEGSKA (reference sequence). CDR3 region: CSARVPAGLRRDEQFF. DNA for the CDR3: TGCAGTGCTAGAGTTCCAGCGGGGCTACGCAGGGATGAGCAGTTCTTC.

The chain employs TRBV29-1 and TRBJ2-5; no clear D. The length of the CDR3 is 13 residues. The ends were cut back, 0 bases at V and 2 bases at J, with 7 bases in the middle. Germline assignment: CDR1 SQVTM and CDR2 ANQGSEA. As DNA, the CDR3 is TGCAGCGTTGAAGACGGAAAGCAAGAGACCCAGTACTTC. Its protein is CSVEDGKQETQYF.

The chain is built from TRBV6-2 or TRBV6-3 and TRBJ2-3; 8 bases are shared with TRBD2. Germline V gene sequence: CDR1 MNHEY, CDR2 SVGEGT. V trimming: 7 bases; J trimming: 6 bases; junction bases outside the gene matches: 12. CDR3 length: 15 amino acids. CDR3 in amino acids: CASTPNQGLGDTQYF. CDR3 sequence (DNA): TGTGCCAGCACCCCAAACCAGGGACTAGGGGATACGCAGTATTTT.

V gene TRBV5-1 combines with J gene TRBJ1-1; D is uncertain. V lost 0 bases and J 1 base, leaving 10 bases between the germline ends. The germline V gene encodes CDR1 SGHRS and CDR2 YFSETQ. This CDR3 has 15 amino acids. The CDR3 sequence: CASSLVGKWNTEAFF. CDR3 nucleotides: TGCGCCAGCAGCTTGGTGGGGAAATGGAACACTGAAGCTTTCTTT.

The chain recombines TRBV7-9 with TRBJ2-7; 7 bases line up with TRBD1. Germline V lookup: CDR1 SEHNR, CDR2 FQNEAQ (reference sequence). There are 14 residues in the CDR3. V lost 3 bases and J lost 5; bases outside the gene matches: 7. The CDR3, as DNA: TGTGCCAGCAGCTTCTCAGGGGGACGGGACGAGCAGTACTTC. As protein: CASSFSGGRDEQYF. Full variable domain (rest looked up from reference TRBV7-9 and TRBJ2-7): DTGVSQNPRHKITKRGQNVTFRCDPISEHNRLYWYRQTLGQGPEFLTYFQNEAQLEKSRLLSDRFSAERPKGSFSTLEIQRTEQGDSAMYLCASSFSGGRDEQYFGPGTRLTVT.

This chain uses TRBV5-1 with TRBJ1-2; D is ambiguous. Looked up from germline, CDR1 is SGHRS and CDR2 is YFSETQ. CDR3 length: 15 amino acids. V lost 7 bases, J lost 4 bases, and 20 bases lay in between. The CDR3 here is CASGPRFAGPYGYTF. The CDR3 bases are TGCGCCAGCGGCCCCCGGTTCGCCGGGCCCTATGGCTACACCTTC.

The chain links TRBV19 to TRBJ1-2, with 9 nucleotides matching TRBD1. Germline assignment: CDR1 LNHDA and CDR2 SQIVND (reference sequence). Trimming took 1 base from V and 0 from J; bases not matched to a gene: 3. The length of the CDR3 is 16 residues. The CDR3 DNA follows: TGTGCCAGTAGTATAGCCGGGACAGGGACTAACTATGGCTACACCTTC. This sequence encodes CASSIAGTGTNYGYTF.

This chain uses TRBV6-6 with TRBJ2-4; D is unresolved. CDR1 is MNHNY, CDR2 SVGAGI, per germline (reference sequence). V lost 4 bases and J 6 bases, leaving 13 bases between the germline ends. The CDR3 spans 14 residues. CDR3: CASSWWGVGNIQYF. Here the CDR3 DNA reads TGTGCCAGCAGTTGGTGGGGTGTGGGAAACATTCAGTACTTC.

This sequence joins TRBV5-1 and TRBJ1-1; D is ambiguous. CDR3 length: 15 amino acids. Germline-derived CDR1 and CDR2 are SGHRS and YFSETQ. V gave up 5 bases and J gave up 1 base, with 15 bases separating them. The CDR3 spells CASRNRILSNTEAFF. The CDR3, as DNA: TGCGCCAGCAGGAACAGAATTTTATCGAACACTGAAGCTTTCTTT.

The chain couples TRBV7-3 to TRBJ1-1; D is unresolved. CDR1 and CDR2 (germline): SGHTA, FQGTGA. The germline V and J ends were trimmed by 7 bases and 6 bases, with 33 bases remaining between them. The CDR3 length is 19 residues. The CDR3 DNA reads TGTGCCAGCAACTCTCCTCTAGCCCTAACCAAGTTAAGTCTCCCTGAAGCTTTCTTT. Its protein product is CASNSPLALTKLSLPEAFF. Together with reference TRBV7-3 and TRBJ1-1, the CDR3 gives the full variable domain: GAGVSQTPSNKVTEKGKYVELRCDPISGHTALYWYRQSLGQGPEFLIYFQGTGAADDSGLPNDRFFAVRPEGSVSTLKIQRTERGDSAVYLCASNSPLALTKLSLPEAFFGQGTRLTVV.

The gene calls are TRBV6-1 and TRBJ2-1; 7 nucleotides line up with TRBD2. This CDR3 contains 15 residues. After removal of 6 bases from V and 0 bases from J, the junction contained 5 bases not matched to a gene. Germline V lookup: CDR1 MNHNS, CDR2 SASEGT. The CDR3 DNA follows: TGTGCCAGCAGGTGGGAGGGGAGCTCCTACAATGAGCAGTTCTTC. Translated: CASRWEGSSYNEQFF.

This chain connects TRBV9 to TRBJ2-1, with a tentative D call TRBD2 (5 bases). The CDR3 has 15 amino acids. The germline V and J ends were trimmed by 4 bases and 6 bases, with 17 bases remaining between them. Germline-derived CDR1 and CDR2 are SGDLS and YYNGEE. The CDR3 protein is CASSPLSLRGNEQFF. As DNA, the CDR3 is TGTGCCAGCAGCCCACTCAGCTTACGGGGCAATGAGCAGTTCTTC.

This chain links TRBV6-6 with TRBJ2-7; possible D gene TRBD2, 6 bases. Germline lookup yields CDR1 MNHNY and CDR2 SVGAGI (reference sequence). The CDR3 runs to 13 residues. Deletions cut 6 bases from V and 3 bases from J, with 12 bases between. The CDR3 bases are TGTGCCAGCAGACGAGGGGACTTCTACGAGCAGTACTTC. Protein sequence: CASRRGDFYEQYF.

The CDR3 loop is CASSQGGVAGGQETQYF. The CDR3 bases are TGTGCCAGCAGCCAGGGCGGGGTAGCGGGGGGGCAGGAGACCCAGTACTTC. V usage is TRBV3-1 and J usage is TRBJ2-5; 11 nucleotides match TRBD2. V lost 3 bases and J lost 5; bases outside the gene matches: 11. The germline V gene encodes CDR1 LGHDT and CDR2 YNNKEL (reference sequence). This CDR3 has 17 residues.

The CDR3: CASSYPPGQRAKNIQYF. The CDR3 nucleotides are TGTGCCAGCAGCTACCCTCCGGGACAGAGAGCCAAAAACATTCAGTACTTC. The rearrangement joins TRBV28 to TRBJ2-4; 7 bases align to TRBD1. The CDR3 runs to 17 residues. The trim removed 6 bases at V and 0 bases at J, leaving 11 bases unmatched. Germline V CDR1 and CDR2: MDHEN, SYDVKM.

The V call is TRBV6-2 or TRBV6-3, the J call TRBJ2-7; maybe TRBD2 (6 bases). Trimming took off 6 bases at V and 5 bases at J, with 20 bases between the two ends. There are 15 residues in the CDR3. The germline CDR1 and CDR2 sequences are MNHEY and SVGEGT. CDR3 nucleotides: TGTGCCAGCAGGTGGGGGAAATGGAGGGTGGACGAGCAGTACTTC. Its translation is CASRWGKWRVDEQYF.

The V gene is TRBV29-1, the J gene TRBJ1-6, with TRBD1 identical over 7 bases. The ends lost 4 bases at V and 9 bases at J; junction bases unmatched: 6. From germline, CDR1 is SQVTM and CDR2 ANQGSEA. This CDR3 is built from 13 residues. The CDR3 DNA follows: TGCAGCGTTGCGGAAGACAGGGTTTCACCCCTCCACTTT. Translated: CSVAEDRVSPLHF.

The CDR3 nucleotides are TGCAGTGCTAGAGGGACAGGGACTCTGTATGGCTACACCTTC. It specifies CSARGTGTLYGYTF. This chain links TRBV20-1 with TRBJ1-2; 8 bases are a match to TRBD1. CDR1 and CDR2 (germline): DFQATT, SNEGSKA (reference sequence). Trimming cost V 1 base and J 5 bases; bases outside gene matches: 6. CDR3 length equals 14 residues.

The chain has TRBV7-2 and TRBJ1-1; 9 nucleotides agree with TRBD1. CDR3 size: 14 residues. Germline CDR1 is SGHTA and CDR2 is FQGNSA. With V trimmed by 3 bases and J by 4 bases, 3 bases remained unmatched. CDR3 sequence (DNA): TGTGCCAGCAGCTTGAGGACAGGGGCCACTGAAGCTTTCTTT. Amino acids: CASSLRTGATEAFF. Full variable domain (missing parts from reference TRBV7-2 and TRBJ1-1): GAGVSQSPSNKVTEKGKDVELRCDPISGHTALYWYRQSLGQGLEFLIYFQGNSAPDKSGLPSDRFSAERTGGSVSTLTIQRTQQEDSAVYLCASSLRTGATEAFFGQGTRLTVV.

CDR3 in DNA: TGTGCCTCTTTGCCCCTAGGGAACTGGGGAGCTTTCTTT. This translates into CASLPLGNWGAFF. This chain links TRBV28 with TRBJ1-1; D is uncertain. The V gene's germline CDR1 is MDHEN and CDR2 SYDVKM. This CDR3 region has 13 residues. With 11 bases removed from V and 10 bases from J, the gap between germline ends came to 23 bases.

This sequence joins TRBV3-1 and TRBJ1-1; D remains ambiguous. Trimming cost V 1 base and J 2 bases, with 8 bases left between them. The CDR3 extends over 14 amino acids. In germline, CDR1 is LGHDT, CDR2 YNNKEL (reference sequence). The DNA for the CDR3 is TGTGCCAGCAGCCAAGGTGCAGTTAACACTGAAGCTTTCTTT. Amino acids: CASSQGAVNTEAFF.

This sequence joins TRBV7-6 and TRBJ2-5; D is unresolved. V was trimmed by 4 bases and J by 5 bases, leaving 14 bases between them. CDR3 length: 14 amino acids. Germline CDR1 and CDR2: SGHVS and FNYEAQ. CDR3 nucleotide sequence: TGTGCCAGCAGCTCCGGACCGCCTTGGGAGACCCAGTACTTC. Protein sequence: CASSSGPPWETQYF.

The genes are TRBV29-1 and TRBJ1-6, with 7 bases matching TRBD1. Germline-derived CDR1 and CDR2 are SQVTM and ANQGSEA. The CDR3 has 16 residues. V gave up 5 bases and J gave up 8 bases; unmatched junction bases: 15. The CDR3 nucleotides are TGCAGCGTTCGCCAGACCCGGGACACAGGGGATTCACCCCTCCACTTT. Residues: CSVRQTRDTGDSPLHF.

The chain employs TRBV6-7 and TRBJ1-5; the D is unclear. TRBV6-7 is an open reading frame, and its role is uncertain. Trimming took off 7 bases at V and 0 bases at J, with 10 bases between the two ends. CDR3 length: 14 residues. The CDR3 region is CASTGYLSNQPQHF. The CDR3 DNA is TGTGCCAGCACAGGCTACCTTAGCAATCAGCCCCAGCATTTT.

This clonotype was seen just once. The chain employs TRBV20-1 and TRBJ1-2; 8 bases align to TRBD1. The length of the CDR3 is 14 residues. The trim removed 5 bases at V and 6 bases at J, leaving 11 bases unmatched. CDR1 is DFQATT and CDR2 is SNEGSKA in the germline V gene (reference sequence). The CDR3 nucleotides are TGCAGTGCTGTCCTCAGGGGGCGGACTCATGGCTACACCTTC. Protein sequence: CSAVLRGRTHGYTF.